Presented here are 19 T cell receptor beta chains from one specimen sequenced in a study of CD8 T cells in ankylosing spondylitis. TCRdb itself ran the 5' RACE reads through MiXCR, one entry per CDR3 protein. The sample holds a few hundred thousand distinct CDR3 sequences; 11% are singletons and the top ten take roughly a tenth. The specimen sequenced was blood, either unsorted or a sorted T cell fraction (not recorded which). The receptors shown here come from a female donor with ankylosing spondylitis or in good health (not recorded which).

This clonotype came up once. The chain combines TRBV28 with TRBJ1-2, with TRBD1 matching 8 bases. V lost 3 bases and J lost 8; bases outside the gene matches: 11. Germline V gives CDR1 MDHEN, CDR2 SYDVKM. This CDR3 has 15 amino acids. The CDR3 DNA reads TGTGCCAGCAGTTTTGGGACAGGCCTTATTGGCGGCTACACCTTC. It is translated as CASSFGTGLIGGYTF.

The V and J genes are TRBV5-1 and TRBJ1-1; weak D call: TRBD1 (6 bases). CDR1 is SGHRS, CDR2 YFSETQ, per germline. Between the trimmed V and J ends, which lost 4 bases and 7 bases, there was a span of 11 bases. The CDR3 extends over 12 amino acids. CDR3 protein: CASSLQGLEAFF. DNA for the CDR3: TGCGCCAGCAGCCTACAGGGCCTTGAAGCTTTCTTT.

The table lists this clonotype with a few counts. The V call is TRBV7-2, the J call TRBJ2-1, with TRBD2 matching over 10 bases. Germline lookup yields CDR1 SGHTA and CDR2 FQGNSA. This CDR3 has 15 amino acids. V shed 8 bases, J shed 7 bases, and the junction held 11 bases outside the gene matches. The CDR3 spells CASRGLAGVLNEQFF. In nucleotides, the CDR3 is TGTGCCAGCCGGGGGCTAGCGGGAGTCTTAAATGAGCAGTTCTTC. Full variable domain (missing parts from reference TRBV7-2 and TRBJ2-1): GAGVSQSPSNKVTEKGKDVELRCDPISGHTALYWYRQSLGQGLEFLIYFQGNSAPDKSGLPSDRFSAERTGGSVSTLTIQRTQQEDSAVYLCASRGLAGVLNEQFFGPGTRLTVL.

This clonotype was seen many times. The chain links TRBV7-9 to TRBJ1-1, with D possibly TRBD1 on 5 matching bases. Germline CDR1 reads SEHNR; CDR2 reads FQNEAQ (reference sequence). There are 13 residues in the CDR3. Trimming removed 4 bases at V and 9 bases at J, with 15 bases between. CDR3 loop: CASSSEGHFQAFF. Here the CDR3 DNA reads TGTGCCAGCAGCTCCGAGGGGCATTTTCAAGCTTTCTTT.

This clonotype was counted at least ten times. The chain couples TRBV20-1 to TRBJ2-1; D gene uncertain. Germline CDR1 and CDR2: DFQATT and SNEGSKA (reference sequence). V was trimmed by 3 bases and J by 7 bases, leaving 10 bases between them. The CDR3 spans 12 residues. CDR3 region: CSARPGRNEQFF. The DNA of the CDR3 is TGCAGTGCTAGGCCCGGACGGAATGAGCAGTTCTTC.

V and J are TRBV6-5 and TRBJ2-1, with no clear D. CDR1 MNHEY and CDR2 SVGAGI come from the germline V gene. Between the trimmed V and J ends, which lost 3 bases and 4 bases, there was a span of 13 bases. The CDR3 contains 15 residues. The DNA of the CDR3 is TGTGCCAGCAGTTATCGGCGGAGTGCTTACAATGAGCAGTTCTTC. It is translated as CASSYRRSAYNEQFF.

This clonotype has at least ten counts. The genes are TRBV9 and TRBJ1-1; D is uncertain. CDR1 and CDR2 (germline): SGDLS, YYNGEE. The V end lost 7 bases, the J end lost 1 base, and 8 bases lay between the germline ends. The CDR3 is 12 residues long. The CDR3 protein is CASGRQNTEAFF. DNA for the CDR3: TGTGCCAGCGGGCGACAGAACACTGAAGCTTTCTTT. The full variable domain, completed using reference TRBV9 and TRBJ1-1, is DSGVTQTPKHLITATGQRVTLRCSPRSGDLSVYWYQQSLDQGLQFLIQYYNGEERAKGNILERFSAQQFPDLHSELNLSSLELGDSALYFCASGRQNTEAFFGQGTRLTVV.

This clonotype was observed many times. This chain connects TRBV27 to TRBJ2-5; D is perhaps TRBD1 (6 bases). The CDR3 totals 14 residues. V was shortened by 3 bases and J by 4 bases, with 12 bases between the two germline ends. Germline V CDR1 and CDR2: MNHEY, SMNVEV (reference sequence). The chain's CDR3 is CASSLGDIGETQYF. CDR3 nucleotides: TGTGCCAGCAGTTTGGGGGACATAGGAGAGACCCAGTACTTC.

This clonotype was recorded many times. The chain joins TRBV7-2 to TRBJ2-1; perhaps TRBD2 as D (6 bases). This CDR3 region has 15 residues. Per the germline V gene, CDR1 is SGHTA and CDR2 is FQGNSA. Trimming left V 4 bases short and J 3 bases short, with 13 bases between. CDR3 amino acids: CASSSLSGLYNEQFF. DNA of the CDR3: TGTGCCAGCAGCTCCCTTAGCGGTCTCTACAATGAGCAGTTCTTC.

At least ten counts were recorded for this clonotype. The CDR3 DNA follows: TGTGCCAGCAGCTTCGGGACGGAATATACGCAGTATTTT. This codes for CASSFGTEYTQYF. V and J are TRBV13 and TRBJ2-3; D possibly uses TRBD1 or TRBD2 (5 bases each). Per germline, CDR1 PRHDT and CDR2 FYEKMQ (reference sequence). Trimming stripped 3 bases from V and 7 bases from J, with 11 bases between. This CDR3 is built from 13 residues.

This clonotype was observed a few times. The J gene is TRBJ2-1, the V gene TRBV7-2; tentative D call: TRBD2 (5 bases). The V gene lost 1 base and the J gene lost 4 bases, with 11 bases spanning the gap. This CDR3 has 15 residues. The germline V gene has CDR1 SGHTA and CDR2 FQGNSA. CDR3 coding DNA: TGTGCCAGCAGCTTAGGGAGCGGCCAATACAATGAGCAGTTCTTC. This encodes CASSLGSGQYNEQFF.

This clonotype was counted many times. J is TRBJ2-2 and V is TRBV5-1; 7 positions agree with TRBD2. Germline lookup yields CDR1 SGHRS and CDR2 YFSETQ. The CDR3 consists of 14 residues. The ends lost 5 bases at V and 5 bases at J; junction bases unmatched: 6. The CDR3 DNA follows: TGCGCCAGCAGTCACCCTAGCGGTACCGGGGAGCTGTTTTTT. Its translation: CASSHPSGTGELFF.

The genes are TRBV7-2 and TRBJ2-7; possibly TRBD1 or TRBD2 for D (5 bases each). The germline CDR1 and CDR2 sequences are SGHTA and FQGNSA. This CDR3 has 11 residues. V shed 1 base and J shed 9 bases, with 7 bases lying between them. CDR3 region: CASSLEGRQYF. CDR3 sequence (DNA): TGTGCCAGCAGCTTAGAGGGGAGGCAGTACTTC.

This clonotype occurred many times. V usage is TRBV7-9 and J usage is TRBJ2-2; D unclear. The V gene's germline CDR1 is SEHNR and CDR2 FQNEAQ (reference sequence). This CDR3 comprises 13 residues. Trimming removed 5 bases from V and 5 bases from J, with 9 bases in between. The CDR3 loop is CASSPKKTGELFF. CDR3 coding DNA: TGTGCCAGCAGCCCCAAGAAAACCGGGGAGCTGTTTTTT.

This clonotype has only a few counts. CDR3 in DNA: TGCGCCAGCAGCCAAGTGGGGATAACGGGCTACACCTTC. It translates to CASSQVGITGYTF. The chain employs TRBV4-3 and TRBJ1-2, with unresolved D. V shed 1 base and J shed 8 bases, with 11 bases lying between them. The CDR3 extends over 13 amino acids. Germline assignment: CDR1 LGHNA and CDR2 YSLEER.

The sample holds many counts of this clonotype. This sequence joins TRBV29-1 and TRBJ2-7; tentatively, D is TRBD2 (5 bases). This CDR3 is 13 amino acids long. Germline V CDR1 and CDR2: SQVTM, ANQGSEA. V was cut by 1 base and J by 2 bases, with 9 bases left in between. In DNA form, the CDR3 reads TGCAGCGTTGAAGGACGGGGTACCTACGAGCAGTACTTC. It encodes CSVEGRGTYEQYF.

This clonotype was counted ten times or more. The CDR3 loop reads CASSLERGRETQYF. The CDR3 region has the DNA TGCGCCAGCAGCTTGGAGAGAGGACGAGAGACCCAGTACTTC. The chain carries TRBV5-1 and TRBJ2-5; D is undetermined. Germline V gives CDR1 SGHRS, CDR2 YFSETQ. The V and J ends lost 0 bases and 4 bases respectively, with 10 bases between them. The CDR3 is made up of 14 amino acids.

This clonotype was seen repeatedly, ten times or more. The chain couples TRBV20-1 to TRBJ1-5; no clear D. There are 14 residues in the CDR3. V gave up 6 bases and J gave up 4 bases, with 16 bases separating them. Per the germline V gene, CDR1 is DFQATT and CDR2 is SNEGSKA (reference sequence). The CDR3: CSAHGPPLNQPQHF. The CDR3 DNA reads as TGCAGTGCGCATGGCCCTCCCTTGAATCAGCCCCAGCATTTT.

V usage is TRBV11-2 and J usage is TRBJ2-5; D is ambiguous. V lost 1 base, J lost 1 base, and 16 bases lay in between. The CDR3 length is 17 residues. Germline V gene data show CDR1 as SGHAT and CDR2 as FQNNGV. The CDR3 DNA reads as TGTGCCAGCAGCTTAGTGGGCGGACGGGTGACCCAAGAGACCCAGTACTTC. Its translation is CASSLVGGRVTQETQYF.